One sample yielded the 15 T cell receptor beta chains listed below, sequenced in a study of control samples from healthy donors and cancer patients (dated by TCRdb to 2020 to 2021). Library method: the immunoSEQ multiplex PCR assay. The table comes from immuneACCESS by way of TCRdb, which keeps in-frame sequences with V and J called. Part of the clones is missing from these tables; in studies checked, under half for an unresolved V gene and the rest for unknown reasons. In all, the sample holds more than 10,000 clones, and around 92% of those were seen once. About an eighth of the sample is taken by the ten largest. The sequencing input was PBMCs. Source of these receptors: an elderly man with lung cancer.

This chain links TRBV5-1 with TRBJ1-1; TRBD1 aligns across 9 bases. Germline V CDR1 and CDR2: SGHRS, YFSETQ. J was trimmed by 5 bases and V by 0 bases; bases with no gene match: 8. The CDR3 consists of 16 residues. The CDR3 is CASSLENRGRWTEAFF. The CDR3 bases are TGCGCCAGCAGCTTGGAAAACAGGGGGCGGTGGACTGAAGCTTTCTTT.

The rearrangement uses TRBV7-3 and TRBJ1-5; tentative D call: TRBD1 (5 bases). Germline CDR1 SGHTA, CDR2 FQGTGA. The CDR3 totals 13 residues. Trimming took 2 bases from V and 6 from J, leaving 8 bases between them. The CDR3 sequence: CASSLQGGQPQHF. The CDR3 bases are TGTGCCAGCAGCTTACAGGGCGGTCAGCCCCAGCATTTT. Together with reference TRBV7-3 and TRBJ1-5, the CDR3 gives the full variable domain: GAGVSQTPSNKVTEKGKYVELRCDPISGHTALYWYRQSLGQGPEFLIYFQGTGAADDSGLPNDRFFAVRPEGSVSTLKIQRTERGDSAVYLCASSLQGGQPQHFGDGTRLSIL.

The chain joins TRBV11-2 to TRBJ2-3, with 8 bases fitting TRBD2. The CDR3 has 14 amino acids. V lost 6 bases to trimming and J lost 3 bases; unmatched junction nucleotides: 5. Germline V gene data show CDR1 as SGHAT and CDR2 as FQNNGV. The CDR3 reads CASRSGGPTDTQYF. The CDR3 nucleotides are TGTGCCAGCAGATCGGGGGGGCCGACAGATACGCAGTATTTT.

This clone was counted once. V is TRBV15 and J is TRBJ1-4, with a possible D match to TRBD1 (6 bases). Germline V gene sequence: CDR1 LNHNV, CDR2 YYDKDF (reference sequence). The CDR3 spans 18 residues. Trimming took 1 base from V and 0 from J, leaving 15 bases between them. For the CDR3, the DNA is TGTGCCACCAGCAGAGGCAGGGGCTCCGGGGCAACTAATGAAAAACTGTTTTTT. This encodes CATSRGRGSGATNEKLFF.

The CDR3 loop reads CASSLRGGHTDTQYF. Here the CDR3 DNA reads TGTGCCAGCAGCCTCCGCGGGGGGCACACAGATACGCAGTATTTT. The chain is built from TRBV3-1 (or the pseudogene TRBV3-2) and TRBJ2-3; 8 bases align to TRBD2. Germline V CDR1 and CDR2: LGHDT, YNNKEL (reference sequence). V lost 4 bases and J lost 2; bases outside the gene matches: 5. This CDR3 contains 15 residues.

This chain joins TRBV11-2 and TRBJ1-5, with D unclear. The CDR3 extends over 12 amino acids. Germline CDR1 reads SGHAT; CDR2 reads FQNNGV. V was shortened by 0 bases and J by 9 bases, with 6 bases between the two germline ends. The CDR3 DNA is TGTGCCAGCAGCTTAGAAGTGGGGCCCCAGCATTTT. Protein product: CASSLEVGPQHF.

The chain employs TRBV18 and TRBJ1-2; 8 nucleotides agree with TRBD1. This CDR3 has 16 residues. Germline trimming cut 3 bases from V and 4 bases from J; bases unmatched to any gene: 10. Looked up from germline, CDR1 is KGHSH and CDR2 is LQKENI. The CDR3 DNA reads TGTGCCAGCTCACCTATTCAAGGACAGGGAGGCTATGGCTACACCTTC. It translates to CASSPIQGQGGYGYTF.

This chain joins TRBV5-1 and TRBJ2-3; possible D gene TRBD2, 6 bases. Trimming shortened V by 4 bases and J by 4 bases, and 19 bases separated the two germline ends. CDR1 is SGHRS and CDR2 is YFSETQ in the germline V gene. The CDR3 contains 16 residues. Here the CDR3 DNA reads TGCGCCAGCAGCCCCACGACTAGAGGTTTCGCAGATACGCAGTATTTT. Its translation: CASSPTTRGFADTQYF.

This chain links TRBV15 with TRBJ1-1; a weak D match, TRBD1 (6 bases). Trimming removed 2 bases from V and 0 bases from J, with 10 bases in between. The CDR3 has 15 amino acids. Germline lookup yields CDR1 LNHNV and CDR2 YYDKDF (reference sequence). CDR3 bases: TGTGCCACCAGCAGACCCGGGACACTGAACACTGAAGCTTTCTTT. This translates into CATSRPGTLNTEAFF.

This clone was seen a single time. The chain links TRBV18 to TRBJ2-5; D tentatively fits TRBD1 or TRBD2 (5 bases each). The CDR3 covers 13 residues. Germline V gives CDR1 KGHSH, CDR2 LQKENI. The V end lost 3 bases, the J end lost 4 bases, and 9 bases lay between the germline ends. The chain's CDR3 is CASSPGGGETQYF. Here the CDR3 DNA reads TGTGCCAGCTCACCCGGTGGGGGAGAGACCCAGTACTTC. Drawing the rest from reference TRBV18 and TRBJ2-5, the complete variable domain is NAGVMQNPRHLVRRRGQEARLRCSPMKGHSHVYWYRQLPEEGLKFMVYLQKENIIDESGMPKERFSAEFPKEGPSILRIQQVVRGDSAAYFCASSPGGGETQYFGPGTRLLVL.

The DNA for the CDR3 is TGCGCCAGCAGCTTGGGGATTACCTACCCCAATGAGCAGTTCTTC. Its protein product is CASSLGITYPNEQFF. The rearrangement links TRBV5-1 to TRBJ2-1, with D unclear. In germline, CDR1 is SGHRS, CDR2 YFSETQ. This CDR3 has 15 residues. The V gene lost 0 bases and the J gene lost 6 bases, with 13 bases spanning the gap.

The chain carries TRBV23-1 and TRBJ1-1; D is ambiguous. TRBV23-1 belongs to the ORF category, with a function that is uncertain. V shed 1 base and J shed 2 bases, with 17 bases lying between them. The CDR3 extends over 17 amino acids. CDR3 DNA sequence: TGCGCCAGCAGTCAATTCTTTCGATGGCACAGAAACACTGAAGCTTTCTTT. Its protein is CASSQFFRWHRNTEAFF.

The J gene is TRBJ2-5, the V gene TRBV4-1; tentatively, D is TRBD2 (5 bases). This CDR3 is built from 14 residues. The V gene's germline CDR1 is MGHRA and CDR2 YSYEKL. Trimming stripped 4 bases from V and 2 bases from J, with 11 bases between. For the CDR3, the DNA is TGCGCCAGCAGCCGGAGGACTTTTCAAGAGACCCAGTACTTC. As protein: CASSRRTFQETQYF.

The genes are TRBV28 and TRBJ1-2; 9 positions match TRBD1. This CDR3 has 13 residues. V was clipped by 6 bases and J by 4 bases; unmatched bases: 3. The V gene's germline CDR1 is MDHEN and CDR2 SYDVKM. CDR3 in DNA: TGTGCCAGCAGCATGACAGGGGGCTATGGCTACACCTTC. Protein product: CASSMTGGYGYTF.

The chain couples TRBV2 to TRBJ1-2; D call uncertain. The CDR3 totals 14 residues. Germline CDR1 is SNHLY and CDR2 is FYNNEI. V was cut by 10 bases and J by 6 bases, with 21 bases left in between. The CDR3 reads CATAGSRLGDGYTF. CDR3 in DNA: TGTGCCACGGCCGGTTCCCGGTTGGGTGATGGCTACACCTTC.